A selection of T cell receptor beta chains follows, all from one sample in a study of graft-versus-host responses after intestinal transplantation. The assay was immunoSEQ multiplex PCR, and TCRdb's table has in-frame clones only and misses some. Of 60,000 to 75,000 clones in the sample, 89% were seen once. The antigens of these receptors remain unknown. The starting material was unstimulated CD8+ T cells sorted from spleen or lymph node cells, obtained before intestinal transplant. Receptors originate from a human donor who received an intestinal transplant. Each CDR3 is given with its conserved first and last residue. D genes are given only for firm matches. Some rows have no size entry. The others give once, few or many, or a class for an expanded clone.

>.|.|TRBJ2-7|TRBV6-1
TGTGCCAGCAGTGAGGTAGGGGCCTACGAGCAGTACTTC
CASSEVGAYEQYF
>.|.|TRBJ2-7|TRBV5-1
TGCGCCAGCAGCTTGGAGAGGGCCGGCTACGAGCAGTACTTC
CASSLERAGYEQYF
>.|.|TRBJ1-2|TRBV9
TGTGCCAGCAGCGTAGACGGGGGGCCAGGCTATGGCTACACCTTC
CASSVDGGPGYGYTF
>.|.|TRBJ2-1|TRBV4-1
TGCGCCAGCAGCCAAGCCCAACCTAGGTGGGGGGACAATGAGCAGTTCTTC
CASSQAQPRWGDNEQFF
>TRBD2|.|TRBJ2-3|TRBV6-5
TGTGCCAGCAGTCAGGCTAGCGGGGGGGCAGATACGCAGTATTTT
CASSQASGGADTQYF
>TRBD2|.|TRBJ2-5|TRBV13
TGTGCCAGCAGCCAAATGGGAGCGGGAGGACCCCAAGAGACCCAGTACTTC
CASSQMGAGGPQETQYF
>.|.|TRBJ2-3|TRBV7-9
TGTGCCAGCAGCCTAGACGGACAGACGACAGATACGCAGTATTTT
CASSLDGQTTDTQYF
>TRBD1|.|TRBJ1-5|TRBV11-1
TGTGCCAGCAGCGTTAGGGACAGAGTTGGTAGCAATCAGCCCCAGCATTTT
CASSVRDRVGSNQPQHF
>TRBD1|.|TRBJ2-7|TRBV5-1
TGCGCCAGCAGGGAGCCTAGGGGACAGGGTTTGCCGGCCGAGCAGTACTTC
CASREPRGQGLPAEQYF
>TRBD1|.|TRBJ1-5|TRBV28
TGTGCCAGCAGTTTATGGGACAGGGGCCAGCCCCAGCATTTT
CASSLWDRGQPQHF
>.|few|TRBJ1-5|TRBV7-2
TGTGCCAGCAGCTTAGGTTCCCCATTCAATCAGCCCCAGCATTTT
CASSLGSPFNQPQHF
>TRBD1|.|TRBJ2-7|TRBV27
TGTGCCAGCAGTTTACACGGGACAGGAACCTACGAGCAGTACTTC
CASSLHGTGTYEQYF
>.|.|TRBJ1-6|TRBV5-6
TGTGCCAGCAGCCCACTTCGGCGGTGGGTATCACCCCTCCACTTT
CASSPLRRWVSPLHF
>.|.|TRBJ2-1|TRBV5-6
TGTGCCAGCAGCTTGAATTGGGGCCACAATGAGCAGTTCTTC
CASSLNWGHNEQFF
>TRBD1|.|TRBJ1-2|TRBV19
TGTGCCAGTCGGGACAGGGGAGGTCGGGGCTATGGCTACACCTTC
CASRDRGGRGYGYTF
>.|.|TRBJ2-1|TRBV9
TGTGCCAGCAGCGCGGACACCGGCTCCTACAATGAGCAGTTCTTC
CASSADTGSYNEQFF
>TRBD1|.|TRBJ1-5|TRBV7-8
TGTGCCAGCAGTCTACAGGGGCCGGGGCCCCAGCATTTT
CASSLQGPGPQHF
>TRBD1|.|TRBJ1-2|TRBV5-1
TGCGCCAGCAGCTCTGGGACAGGGGAGGGGAACTATGGCTACACCTTC
CASSSGTGEGNYGYTF
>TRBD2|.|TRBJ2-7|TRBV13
TGTGCCAGCAGCAAAGGACTAGGTGGGGGCGAGCAGTACTTC
CASSKGLGGGEQYF
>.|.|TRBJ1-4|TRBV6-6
TGTGCCAGCAGTTACCCAGGTGAAAAACTGTTTTTT
CASSYPGEKLFF
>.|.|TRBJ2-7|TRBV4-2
TGTGCCAGCAGCCCGGGACAAATCTACGAGCAGTACTTC
CASSPGQIYEQYF
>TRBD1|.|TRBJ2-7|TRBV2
TGTGCCAGCAGTGGGGACAGGAGCTCCTACGAGCAGTACTTC
CASSGDRSSYEQYF
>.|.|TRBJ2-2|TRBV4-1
TGCGCCAGCAGCCAAGATCCGGAGCCCGGGGAGCTGTTTTTT
CASSQDPEPGELFF
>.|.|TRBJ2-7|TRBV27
TGTGCCAGCAGTTTATTAGAGGGCTACGAGCAGTACTTC
CASSLLEGYEQYF
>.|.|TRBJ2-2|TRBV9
TGTGCCAGCAGCGTTAGAGCCGGGGAGCTGTTTTTT
CASSVRAGELFF
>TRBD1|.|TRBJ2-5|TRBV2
TGTGCCAGCAGAGAACCCCACATTCACAGGGGAGCGAACCAAGAGACCCAGTACTTC
CASREPHIHRGANQETQYF
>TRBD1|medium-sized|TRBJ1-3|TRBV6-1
TGTGCCAGCAGTACCGGGACAGGCGGAAACACCATATATTTT
CASSTGTGGNTIYF
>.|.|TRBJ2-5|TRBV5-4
TGTGCCAGCAGCTTGTCTACCGCGTGGTCAGGGACCCAGTACTTC
CASSLSTAWSGTQYF